The sequence of this T cell receptor beta chain was determined in a study of cytomegalovirus exposure and HLA in healthy donors listed by TCRdb under 2017. In terms of the full investigation: In an earlier analysis of approximately 640 of the donors, about 270 Gb of sequence data and 100 million or so unique TCR beta sequences from 150 million to 200 million T cells were reported. An early release covering about 600 HLA-typed donors comprised about 290 gigabases of sequencing data and tens of millions of unique TCR sequences. Of the roughly 390 genotyped donors, 81% were placed in the genetic ancestry cluster associated with self-reported Caucasian donors. The study aimed to test whether cataloging public T cell receptors could reveal signatures of past pathogen exposure. Using immunosequencing, the study profiled T cell repertoires from roughly 650 subjects and related those repertoires to cytomegalovirus serostatus. Along with the approximately 700-subject first cohort, a separate validation cohort of over a hundred different subjects was used. High-throughput TCR immunosequencing, statistical association of individual TCRs with disease status, and machine learning were combined to predict cytomegalovirus infection status. To study patterns of TCR occurrence, a later analysis re-analyzed previously published TCR beta repertoires from 600 to 750 donors and added high-resolution HLA genotyping. The later analysis used no new phenotypic data to find candidate immune exposures, relying instead on TCR beta sequences and their occurrence across donors. To decide whether each TCR beta V gene segment behaved as functional or pseudogenic, an earlier analysis of 587 of the donors relied on high-throughput TCR beta sequencing. Donor age, sex, ethnicity and CMV serostatus were compiled alongside the repertoire data. In a later genetic analysis, genome-wide SNP genotypes for about 65% of the roughly 700 donors were used, and that subset was treated as a discovery cohort. All discovery cohort repertoires had been generated using a single sequencing platform. HLA typing covered class I and class II loci at four-digit resolution. The number of typed donors differed by locus: roughly 629-640 for A, B, C, DRB1 and DQB1; approximately 530 for DQA1; around 580 for DPA1; and some 450 for DPB1. Four to six DR-DQ haplotypes were handled as single units for association and clustering because linkage in the cohort was strong. Among 300 to 500 genotyped donors of the cohort, an average of approximately 240,000 unique TCR beta nucleotide sequences was sequenced per donor, of which roughly 17% were non-productive.

On this clone: This receptor's antigen is unknown.

Libraries were built with the immunoSEQ multiplex PCR assay. For the multiplex PCR, a mixture combining 60 forward primers for TCR Vbeta segments and 13 reverse primers for TCR Jbeta segments was used. Amplification of the CDR3 region of rearranged TCR beta genes was performed with a multiplex PCR assay on genomic DNA. The Illumina HiSeq System was used to sequence the amplified TCR beta libraries as 87-base-pair reads. As for how the authors treated the data: A later analysis counted approximately 76 million unique TCR beta chains across the 670 or so repertoires, and 10 million to 12 million of these chains were shared by at least two donors. Raw reads were error-corrected and collapsed into unique sequences by a nearest-neighbor algorithm in which closely related sequences were merged to remove PCR and sequencing errors. Alignment of CDR3 sequences to IMGT reference sequences was used to assign V, D and J gene segments. For a sequence to be retained, at least a six-nucleotide match to both a V gene segment and a J gene segment was required. Rearrangements were called productive when the CDR3 lacked stop codons and stayed in frame with V and J; all others were non-productive. CDR3 was defined by IMGT convention, running from the second conserved V-encoded cysteine to the conserved J-encoded phenylalanine. In an earlier analysis of approximately 500 of the donors, sequences lacking an unambiguous match to a single V gene segment were excluded. An earlier analysis of 587 of the donors called V segments functional above 56.7% productive rearrangements and segregating when the between-donor standard deviation exceeded 5%. A statistical classification framework was built to diagnose cytomegalovirus status from the catalog of TCR beta chain sequences. V and J gene assignment, in a later analysis, came from comparing TCR nucleotide sequences with IMGT/GENE-DB human TR gene sequences. Using the TCRdist pipeline, a later analysis assigned CDR3 sequences along with most-parsimonious VDJ recombination scenarios. In a later analysis, each TCR beta chain was defined by its CDR3 amino acid sequence together with its V-gene family, and reads lacking a unique V-gene family were excluded. A later analysis removed 550 to 650 highly shared, low-generation-probability nucleotide sequences to deal with suspected cross-contamination and a sequencing artifact. In a later analysis, a clonal expansion index was calculated for each public chain from normalized within-repertoire ranks of inferred template counts. A later analysis computed generation probabilities with a VDJ recombination model fitted to out-of-frame rearrangements, and checked the results against IGoR. In a later analysis, hypergeometric tests were used to score TCR-TCR, TCR-HLA and TCR-CMV co-occurrence, with a repertoire-size bias correction applied to TCR pairs. False discovery rates were estimated in a later analysis by permuting HLA or CMV assignments 20 times. In a later analysis, co-occurring TCRs were grouped with DBSCAN, and TCRdist sequence similarity was added when clustering was performed within HLA-allele-positive subsets. Co-occurrence clustering excluded repertoires with fewer than 30,000 or more than 120,000 public chains, plus five with anomalous nucleotide sharing. TCRdb limited this immuneACCESS table to in-frame rearrangements with V and J called. A share of clones is missing; checked studies link under half to unresolved V genes, and the rest is unexplained. V, J and clone size reflect that table, while D and trimming were determined from the DNA. The sample table includes roughly 120,000 clones. The top ten clones comprise about 0.93% of the sample.

The cohort consisted of 650 to 700 healthy bone marrow donors. All cohort members were sampled while nominally healthy, although unrecorded immune exposures were likely present. The donor tested CMV seronegative and was one of the 352 seronegative cohort members. A peripheral blood sample was provided by each donor, and peripheral blood mononuclear cells were used for TCR beta sequencing. The Qiagen DNeasy Blood Extraction Kit was used to extract genomic DNA from the blood cell samples. From a lookup of the germline V gene, CDR1 and CDR2 are MDHEN and SYDVKM. Trimming removed 1 base from V and 0 bases from J; the gene matches leave 10 bases unexplained. The CDR3 covers 19 residues, taking in both the cysteine and the phenylalanine. The sequence is cut down to CDR3 DNA, 57 bases in frame from base 1. The paper as a whole reports these results and caveats: In a later analysis, more than 15,000 TCR beta sequences were associated with specific HLA alleles at a false discovery rate of 0.05. A further reported finding was that TCR beta sequences accurately predicted the HLA-A and HLA-B alleles for most subjects in the first cohort. A cluster of highly shared sequence variants was judged likely to be a technical artifact of the sequencing pipeline. An association between a missense DCLRE1C variant and V-gene and J-gene trimming of TCR beta chains was found in a later genetic analysis and replicated in an independent cohort. Most TCR sequences were seen in very few donors, while some public TCRs were found in many individuals. In a later analysis, HLA-associated TCR beta chains were found to be more clonally expanded and to have lower generation probabilities than equally common non-associated chains. Linkage disequilibrium might explain the correlated functional status among segregating V segments, but an unknown experimental factor could not be ruled out. In vitro tests confirmed that a few of the cytomegalovirus-associated TCR beta chains recognize cytomegalovirus antigens. The authors suggested that the approach could potentially be extended to other disease states and immunological phenotypes. The study gave a list of about 160 TCR beta chains associated with cytomegalovirus. Because HLA typing was missing for some donors at each locus, association tests included only the typed subset. According to a later analysis, parvovirus B19, influenza, CMV and Epstein-Barr virus appeared linked to several top co-occurrence clusters. Cytomegalovirus status was reported to be diagnosed by the classifier with high specificity and sensitivity in both the original and validation cohorts. Broadly in line with IMGT annotations, most TCR beta V segments showed up in productive rearrangements about 90% or about 30% of the time in an earlier analysis of a few hundred of the donors. When HLA alleles, especially DR and DQ, strongly co-occurred, attributing TCR associations to individual alleles was difficult. This cohort had only TCR beta chains sequenced, and the lack of alpha or paired-chain data limited which features could be detected. Immune exposure information for the cohort was limited to CMV serostatus. In a later analysis, the rate of TCR association differed among HLA loci, with DRB1 alleles having the most associated TCRs and HLA-C alleles having the fewest. In a later analysis, most CMV-associated TCR beta chains were found to appear HLA-restricted, with HLA associations seemingly driven largely by CMV exposure. Sequencing depth was assumed to be roughly uniform across donors in the presence/absence analyses, though that assumption may not hold. A later genetic analysis reported fewer N-insertions in productive TCRs among donors in an Asian-associated ancestry cluster than the roughly 640-donor mean. Some IMGT-functional V segments, including TRBV6-2 and TRBV6-3, could not be distinguished by the 87-base-pair reads and were therefore excluded. Because counts were too low, approximately 15 rarely observed V segments, including chromosome 9 orphons, were excluded from the earlier analysis of roughly 580 of the donors.

This TCR was recovered from a man younger than 30 in good health and CMV-seronegative. This chain joins TRBV28 to TRBJ2-2, and 8 bases in between align with TRBD2. Sequencing was done on a sample of PBMCs. For the CDR3, the sequence is CASSLYAGGLYANTGELFF. The nucleotide sequence reads as follows: TGTGCCAGCAGTTTATATGCGGGGGGATTATACGCGAACACCGGGGAGCTGTTTTTT.